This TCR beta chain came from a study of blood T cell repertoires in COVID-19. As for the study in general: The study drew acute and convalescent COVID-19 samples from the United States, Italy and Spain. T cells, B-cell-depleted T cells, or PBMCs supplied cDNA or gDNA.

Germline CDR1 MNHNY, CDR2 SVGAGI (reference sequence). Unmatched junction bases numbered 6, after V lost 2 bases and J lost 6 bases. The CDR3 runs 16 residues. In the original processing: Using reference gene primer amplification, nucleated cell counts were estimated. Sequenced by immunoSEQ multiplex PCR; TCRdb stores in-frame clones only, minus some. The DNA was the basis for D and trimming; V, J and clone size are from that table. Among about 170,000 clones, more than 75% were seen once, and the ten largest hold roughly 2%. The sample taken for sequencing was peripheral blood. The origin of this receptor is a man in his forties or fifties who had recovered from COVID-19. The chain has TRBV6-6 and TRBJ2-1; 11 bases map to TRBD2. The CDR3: CASSYPGTSGFNEQFF. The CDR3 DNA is TGTGCCAGCAGTTACCCCGGGACTAGCGGCTTCAATGAGCAGTTCTTC.